Listed below are T cell receptor beta chains from one sample, sequenced in a study of T cells after yellow fever vaccination. Using its own MiXCR run on the 5' RACE reads, TCRdb lists one record per CDR3 protein. The data hold 65,000 to 90,000 distinct CDR3 sequences, with less than 15% observed a single time. The material was CD8+ T cells not binding an NS4B(214-222) dextramer, sorted from PBMCs, obtained 21 days after the first yellow fever vaccination. The origin of the receptors is a man aged 18 to 30 who received the YFV17D yellow fever vaccine. CDR3s include the opening cysteine and the closing phenylalanine or tryptophan. The order of the fields is D gene, clone size, V gene, J gene, CDR3 protein, CDR3 DNA. A D gene is named only where the DNA matches it firmly. Clone size is given for some rows only: seen once, a few or many times, or a class if the clone is expanded.

D: NA
size: few
V: TRBV4-1
J: TRBJ2-3
CDR3: CASSPGILGPDTQYF
DNA: TGCGCCAGCAGCCCAGGGATTCTGGGGCCAGATACGCAGTATTTT

D: NA
size: NA
V: TRBV11-2
J: TRBJ2-3
CDR3: CASSLVAGSSTDTQYF
DNA: TGTGCCAGCAGCTTAGTGGCGGGCTCTAGCACAGATACGCAGTATTTT

D: NA
size: few
V: TRBV12-3/TRBV12-4
J: TRBJ2-7
CDR3: CASSLVKDYSYEQYF
DNA: TGTGCCAGCAGTTTAGTGAAGGACTACTCCTACGAGCAGTACTTC

D: TRBD1
size: medium-sized
V: TRBV7-7
J: TRBJ2-5
CDR3: CASSLNRGPQETQYF
DNA: TGTGCCAGCAGCTTAAATAGGGGGCCCCAAGAGACCCAGTACTTC

D: TRBD2
size: many
V: TRBV29-1
J: TRBJ2-3
CDR3: CSVGGSAQYF
DNA: TGCAGCGTGGGGGGGTCCGCGCAGTATTTT

D: NA
size: NA
V: TRBV7-2
J: TRBJ2-3
CDR3: CASSLWDNPTDTQYF
DNA: TGTGCCAGCAGCTTATGGGACAACCCGACAGATACGCAGTATTTT

D: NA
size: few
V: TRBV27
J: TRBJ2-7
CDR3: CASSLSSGQGHHEQYF
DNA: TGTGCCAGCAGTTTATCGTCGGGGCAGGGTCACCACGAGCAGTACTTC

D: NA
size: NA
V: TRBV28
J: TRBJ2-5
CDR3: CASSEVGGETQYF
DNA: TGTGCCAGCAGCGAGGTTGGGGGAGAGACCCAGTACTTC

D: NA
size: NA
V: TRBV11-2
J: TRBJ2-1
CDR3: CACDVGVSYNEQFF
DNA: TGTGCCTGCGACGTGGGAGTCAGCTACAATGAGCAGTTCTTC

D: NA
size: NA
V: TRBV6-5
J: TRBJ2-3
CDR3: CASSYSTAGVGGTDTQYF
DNA: TGTGCCAGCAGTTACTCGACGGCTGGAGTGGGGGGAACAGATACGCAGTATTTT

D: NA
size: NA
V: TRBV20-1
J: TRBJ1-5
CDR3: CSATPGHSVWPQHF
DNA: TGCAGTGCTACCCCTGGACACTCCGTTTGGCCCCAGCATTTT

D: NA
size: NA
V: TRBV11-3
J: TRBJ1-5
CDR3: CASSPRQTRDQPQHF
DNA: TGTGCCAGCAGCCCGCGACAGACGCGCGATCAGCCCCAGCATTTT

D: TRBD2
size: few
V: TRBV9
J: TRBJ2-1
CDR3: CASSGSGGLNEQFF
DNA: TGTGCCAGCAGCGGAAGCGGGGGCCTCAATGAGCAGTTCTTC

D: NA
size: NA
V: TRBV11-2
J: TRBJ1-2
CDR3: CASSSTPGGYYGYTF
DNA: TGTGCCAGCAGCTCTACCCCGGGTGGTTACTATGGCTACACCTTC

D: NA
size: NA
V: TRBV4-3
J: TRBJ2-1
CDR3: CASSQGIPNNEQFF
DNA: TGCGCCAGCAGCCAAGGTATCCCCAACAATGAGCAGTTCTTC

D: TRBD2
size: few
V: TRBV2
J: TRBJ2-7
CDR3: CATFGTSKVRQYF
DNA: TGTGCTACCTTCGGGACTAGCAAAGTTCGGCAGTACTTC

D: TRBD2
size: few
V: TRBV7-2
J: TRBJ2-3
CDR3: CASSLLAVSTDTQYF
DNA: TGTGCCAGCAGCTTACTAGCGGTCAGCACAGATACGCAGTATTTT

D: NA
size: few
V: TRBV4-2
J: TRBJ2-1
CDR3: CASSFPGEVNEQFF
DNA: TGTGCCAGCAGCTTTCCGGGGGAAGTCAATGAGCAGTTCTTC

D: NA
size: NA
V: TRBV4-1
J: TRBJ1-2
CDR3: CASSQVGRIDYGYTF
DNA: TGCGCCAGCAGCCAAGTTGGACGCATCGACTATGGCTACACCTTC

D: TRBD2
size: NA
V: TRBV7-6
J: TRBJ2-2
CDR3: CASTRTSGGLALFF
DNA: TGTGCCAGCACCCGGACTAGCGGGGGGCTTGCCCTGTTTTTT

D: TRBD1
size: NA
V: TRBV28
J: TRBJ1-1
CDR3: CASSFAWTGGTEAFF
DNA: TGTGCCAGCAGTTTCGCATGGACAGGGGGCACTGAAGCTTTCTTT

D: TRBD2
size: NA
V: TRBV25-1
J: TRBJ2-1
CDR3: CASSNRGDEQFF
DNA: TGTGCCAGCAGTAACCGGGGGGATGAGCAGTTCTTC

D: NA
size: NA
V: TRBV24-1
J: TRBJ2-2
CDR3: CATSDLTGELFF
DNA: TGTGCCACCAGTGATTTAACCGGGGAGCTGTTTTTT

D: NA
size: few
V: TRBV21-1
J: TRBJ2-7
CDR3: CASSKFGSRRAYEQYF
DNA: TGTGCCAGCAGCAAATTCGGGTCGAGGAGGGCCTACGAGCAGTACTTC

D: NA
size: few
V: TRBV12-3/TRBV12-4
J: TRBJ2-1
CDR3: CASSLALKGTYNEQFF
DNA: TGTGCCAGCAGTTTAGCCTTGAAAGGCACCTACAATGAGCAGTTCTTC

D: TRBD1
size: few
V: TRBV7-3
J: TRBJ1-2
CDR3: CASSTDREHGYTF
DNA: TGTGCCAGCAGCACAGACAGGGAGCACGGCTACACCTTC

D: NA
size: NA
V: TRBV5-5
J: TRBJ2-2
CDR3: CASSFAVGPGFDTGELFF
DNA: TGTGCCAGCAGCTTTGCAGTGGGGCCGGGGTTCGACACCGGGGAGCTGTTTTTT

D: NA
size: few
V: TRBV4-3
J: TRBJ1-6
CDR3: CASSQDEDGNSPLHF
DNA: TGCGCCAGCAGCCAAGATGAGGACGGTAATTCACCCCTCCACTTT

D: NA
size: many
V: TRBV6-1
J: TRBJ2-5
CDR3: CASTSGTLQETQYF
DNA: TGTGCCAGCACCTCCGGGACTTTACAAGAGACCCAGTACTTC

D: TRBD2
size: few
V: TRBV20-1
J: TRBJ2-1
CDR3: CSAAGGPTSYNEQFF
DNA: TGCAGTGCTGCGGGAGGACCGACGTCCTACAATGAGCAGTTCTTC

D: NA
size: NA
V: TRBV4-3
J: TRBJ2-1
CDR3: CASSQGRNAYNEQFF
DNA: TGCGCCAGCAGCCAAGGCAGAAACGCATACAATGAGCAGTTCTTC

D: NA
size: many
V: TRBV6-5
J: TRBJ2-2
CDR3: CASTPNNGELFF
DNA: TGTGCCAGCACTCCAAATAACGGGGAGCTGTTTTTT

D: NA
size: NA
V: TRBV21-1
J: TRBJ2-3
CDR3: CASSRLLAGGTDTQYF
DNA: TGTGCCAGCAGCAGACTTCTAGCGGGGGGCACAGATACGCAGTATTTT

D: NA
size: NA
V: TRBV5-1
J: TRBJ2-6
CDR3: CASTPPRVGSGANVLTF
DNA: TGCGCCAGCACTCCCCCCAGGGTGGGCTCTGGGGCCAACGTCCTGACTTTC

D: NA
size: few
V: TRBV6-5
J: TRBJ2-3
CDR3: CASSLAVANTQYF
DNA: TGTGCCAGCAGTTTGGCCGTAGCTAATACGCAGTATTTT